Listed here are 5 T cell receptor beta chains from one sample, sequenced in a study of blood T cells in healthy people across ages. The use of a sample-barcoded 5' primer and a J-beta primer mix characterized a second PCR of roughly 7 to 12 cycles. TCRdb itself ran the 5' RACE reads through MiXCR, one entry per CDR3 protein. The sample holds roughly 1,100,000 distinct CDR3 sequences, roughly 24% seen once. These data were also filed under a second study, of T cells of mothers and their children.

Source material: blood. All receptors derive from a girl aged 2 to 10 in good health.

This clonotype was counted only a few times. The CDR3 loop is CASSQAVAYRADTQYF. The DNA for the CDR3 is TGCGCCAGCAGCCAAGCGGTTGCATACCGGGCAGATACGCAGTATTTT. The chain combines TRBV4-3 with TRBJ2-3; D ambiguous. Germline V gene lookup returns CDR1 LGHNA and CDR2 YSLEER. V lost 1 base and J 4 bases, leaving 15 bases between the germline ends. CDR3 length: 16 residues.

The V gene is TRBV3-1, the J gene TRBJ2-2; no firm D call. The V and J ends lost 3 bases and 0 bases respectively, with 5 bases between them. The CDR3 totals 14 residues. Germline CDR1 and CDR2: LGHDT and YNNKEL (reference sequence). CDR3 DNA sequence: TGTGCCAGCAGCCACACGGCGAACACCGGGGAGCTGTTTTTT. It specifies CASSHTANTGELFF.

The chain has TRBV4-1 and TRBJ2-2, with D possibly TRBD1 on 6 matching bases. Germline V gene data show CDR1 as MGHRA and CDR2 as YSYEKL. Trimming took 2 bases from V and 4 from J, leaving 14 bases between them. This CDR3 region has 16 residues. CDR3 DNA: TGCGCCAGCAGCCAACCACAGGGTATTCTCACCGGGGAGCTGTTTTTT. Translating it yields CASSQPQGILTGELFF.

This rearrangement joins TRBV20-1 to TRBJ1-2; perhaps TRBD1 as D (6 bases). Looked up from germline, CDR1 is DFQATT and CDR2 is SNEGSKA (reference sequence). The CDR3 totals 17 residues. V was trimmed by 5 bases and J by 4 bases, leaving 26 bases between them. For the CDR3, the DNA is TGCAGTGCTTACCCCGACAGGTTCTCAGGTGTGTCCTATGGCTACACCTTC. This encodes CSAYPDRFSGVSYGYTF.

V gene TRBV11-2 combines with J gene TRBJ2-4, with a tentative D call TRBD2 (7 bases). Germline V gives CDR1 SGHAT, CDR2 FQNNGV. The CDR3 is 14 amino acids. V was pared by 3 bases and J by 8 bases, with 14 bases between. The CDR3 region is CASSLGGGLDIQYF. The CDR3 DNA sequence: TGTGCCAGCAGCTTGGGGGGGGGGCTGGACATTCAGTACTTC.